These 16 T cell receptor beta chains came from one sample sequenced in a study of blood T cells in healthy people across ages. Combining a sample-barcoded 5' primer with a J-beta primer mix, a second PCR ran for about 6 to 12 cycles. TCRdb used MiXCR to reprocess the 5' RACE reads, holding one entry per CDR3 protein. The data show hundreds of thousands of distinct CDR3 sequences, about 61% seen once. Sequenced: blood. The source of these receptors is a middle-aged man in good health.

About this clonotype: Sequence at one end of the junction differs from germline and may be a read error. V and J are TRBV9 and TRBJ1-2; TRBD1 is a possible D gene (6 bases). CDR1 and CDR2 from the germline V gene are SGDLS and YYNGEE. The CDR3 spans 14 residues. The CDR3 DNA sequence: TGTGCCAGCACCGTAGATACCGGGGGCTACGGCTACACCTTC. Translation: CASTVDTGGYGYTF.

This sequence joins TRBV28 and TRBJ2-3; 8 nucleotides line up with TRBD2. The CDR3 consists of 12 residues. V lost 7 bases and J lost 8; bases outside the gene matches: 5. Germline CDR1 is MDHEN and CDR2 is SYDVKM. For the CDR3, the DNA is TGTGCCAGCAAAGCGGGAGAGGCTACGCAGTATTTT. Amino acids: CASKAGEATQYF.

This clonotype was counted many times. The V gene is TRBV4-3, the J gene TRBJ1-4, with D hard to call. From germline, CDR1 is LGHNA and CDR2 YSLEER. This CDR3 has 14 amino acids. The germline V and J ends were trimmed by 4 bases and 3 bases, with 9 bases remaining between them. The CDR3: CASSLGRANEKLFF. CDR3 bases: TGCGCCAGCAGCCTCGGACGGGCTAATGAAAAACTGTTTTTT.

V and J are TRBV5-1 and TRBJ2-3, with 11 bases fitting TRBD2. Germline CDR1 is SGHRS and CDR2 is YFSETQ. V lost 4 bases, J lost 6 bases, and 10 bases stayed unmatched. This CDR3 is 16 amino acids long. CDR3 nucleotide sequence: TGCGCCAGCAGCCCGAGGGCTAGCGGGGGGACGGATACGCAGTATTTT. Its protein product is CASSPRASGGTDTQYF.

The chain links TRBV7-3 to TRBJ2-1, with 7 bases fitting TRBD1. Trimming at V came to 5 bases and at J to 9 bases, leaving 7 bases not matched to a gene. Germline CDR1 reads SGHTA; CDR2 reads FQGTGA. The CDR3 loop spans 13 amino acids. This chain's CDR3 is CASSLDRASEQFF. Here the CDR3 DNA reads TGTGCCAGCAGCCTAGACAGGGCGAGTGAGCAGTTCTTC.

This clonotype was counted ten times or more. V gene TRBV29-1 combines with J gene TRBJ2-6; no definite D call. The length of the CDR3 is 10 residues. Germline V gene data show CDR1 as SQVTM and CDR2 as ANQGSEA. The ends were cut back, 7 bases at V and 10 bases at J, with 8 bases in the middle. The CDR3 spells CSDRRNVLTF. The CDR3 DNA is TGCAGCGACCGACGGAACGTCCTGACTTTC.

This rearrangement joins TRBV29-1 to TRBJ2-1; TRBD1 matches at 10 bases. The end of the DNA aligns better with TRBJ2-7, so the J call may be wrong. CDR1 is SQVTM and CDR2 is ANQGSEA in the germline V gene. This CDR3 has 14 residues. In nucleotides, the CDR3 is TGCAGCGTTCGGGGACAGGGGTCGGACAATGAGCAGTACTTC. Translation: CSVRGQGSDNEQYF.

This clonotype appeared once. The chain couples TRBV20-1 to TRBJ2-7, with TRBD2 matching 12 bases. The DNA end favors TRBJ2-5, so the J call may be wrong. Germline CDR1 is DFQATT and CDR2 is SNEGSKA (reference sequence). The CDR3 runs to 19 residues. CDR3 amino acids: CSAFPGTSGLRVRKETQYF. The CDR3 DNA follows: TGCAGTGCTTTTCCCGGGACTAGCGGGTTGAGGGTGCGGAAAGAGACCCAGTACTTC.

This sequence joins TRBV10-3 and TRBJ1-1; 10 nucleotides align to TRBD1. Germline lookup yields CDR1 ENHRY and CDR2 SYGVKD. This CDR3 comprises 15 residues. The V and J ends lost 8 bases and 0 bases, in that order; junction bases with no gene match: 6. The CDR3 protein is CAIAGTGDLNTEAFF. As DNA, the CDR3 is TGTGCCATCGCCGGGACAGGGGACTTGAACACTGAAGCTTTCTTT.

This clonotype was seen a handful of times. The rearrangement joins TRBV10-3 to TRBJ2-1; TRBD2 is a possible D gene (5 bases). This CDR3 spans 16 amino acids. V lost 2 bases and J 10 bases, leaving 21 bases between the germline ends. The germline gives CDR1 ENHRY, CDR2 SYGVKD. CDR3 amino acids: CAISEGSLGTQGEQFF. For the CDR3, the DNA is TGTGCCATCAGTGAGGGGAGTTTGGGCACCCAAGGGGAGCAGTTCTTC.

This clonotype was seen a few times. This rearrangement joins TRBV25-1 to TRBJ2-1; 8 nucleotides line up with TRBD2. V was pared by 4 bases and J by 7 bases, with 9 bases of the junction left unmatched. Germline CDR1 and CDR2: MGHDK and SYGVNS. The CDR3 sequence is 15 residues long. DNA of the CDR3: TGTGCCAGCAGTGTTAGCGGGACTGGGAGGAATGAGCAGTTCTTC. Translation: CASSVSGTGRNEQFF.

This clonotype occurred a few times. V usage is TRBV20-1 and J usage is TRBJ2-7, with D unclear. CDR1 is DFQATT and CDR2 is SNEGSKA in the germline V gene (reference sequence). The V end was cut by 6 bases, the J end by 2 bases, with 17 bases between. This CDR3 contains 14 residues. The CDR3: CSAERTFGAYEQYF. In DNA form, the CDR3 reads TGCAGTGCGGAGAGGACCTTTGGGGCCTACGAGCAGTACTTC.

The gene calls are TRBV20-1 and TRBJ2-1; D not resolved. The J call is doubtful: the DNA matches TRBJ2-7 better. The CDR3 contains 13 residues. CDR1 and CDR2 (germline): DFQATT, SNEGSKA (reference sequence). The CDR3 sequence: CSASSGRTYEQYF. In DNA form, the CDR3 reads TGCAGTGCTAGTTCGGGCAGAACCTACGAGCAGTACTTC.

The chain is built from TRBV11-3 and TRBJ2-2; D unresolved. This CDR3 region has 13 residues. Germline CDR1 and CDR2: SGHNT and YENEEA. Trimming left V 5 bases short and J 9 bases short, with 13 bases between. CDR3 sequence reads: CASSAQPARELFF. Here the CDR3 DNA reads TGTGCCAGCAGCGCGCAACCGGCGCGGGAGCTGTTTTTT.

This chain uses TRBV20-1 with TRBJ2-5; D remains unclear. Germline V gene sequence: CDR1 DFQATT, CDR2 SNEGSKA (reference sequence). V was clipped by 3 bases and J by 2 bases, with 13 bases between them. This CDR3 region has 14 residues. CDR3 bases: TGCAGTGCTAGCCTCCTTATCATACAAGAGACCCAGTACTTC. As protein: CSASLLIIQETQYF.

CDR3: CASSLTANRVGAEAFF. The CDR3, as DNA: TGTGCCAGCAGCTTAACGGCGAACAGGGTGGGCGCTGAAGCTTTCTTT. The chain is built from TRBV7-3 and TRBJ1-1, with D maybe TRBD1 (6 bases). Germline-derived CDR1 and CDR2 are SGHTA and FQGTGA. V was shortened by 0 bases and J by 6 bases, with 17 bases between the two germline ends. This CDR3 comprises 16 residues.